These 29 T cell receptor beta chains came from one sample sequenced in a study of monozygotic twins with inflammatory bowel disease. No DNA is given; TCRdb re-called the 5' RACE reads and lists each CDR3 protein once. This sample's table has about 210,000 distinct CDR3 sequences. The source material was blood. These receptors all stem from a human donor with ulcerative colitis or Crohn's disease, or a healthy co-twin of an affected twin (not recorded which).

V and J are TRBV29-1 and TRBJ2-3; there is no DNA to check the TCRdb D call of TRBD1. The germline V gene encodes CDR1 SQVTM and CDR2 ANQGSEA. There are 20 residues in the CDR3. This CDR3 reads CSVGTGSRPDLNTYTDTQYF.

The V and J genes are TRBV28 and TRBJ2-1. CDR1 and CDR2 from the germline V gene are MDHEN and SYDVKM. The CDR3 runs to 11 residues. This CDR3 reads CASSLVGEQFF.

The chain combines TRBV11-2 with TRBJ2-5; as DNA is missing, the TRBD1 call by TCRdb cannot be tested. The CDR3 sequence is 17 residues long. The germline V gene has CDR1 SGHAT and CDR2 FQNNGV. The CDR3 sequence: CASSSPGQEYVGETQYF.

This chain connects TRBV29-1 to TRBJ2-1. CDR1 SQVTM and CDR2 ANQGSEA come from the germline V gene. This CDR3 is 12 amino acids long. CDR3 loop: CSVDRSSNEQFF.

The rearrangement uses TRBV18 and TRBJ1-1. The CDR3 consists of 11 residues. Germline V gene data show CDR1 as KGHSH and CDR2 as LQKENI. The CDR3 is CASSPQGEALF.

The V gene is TRBV28, the J gene TRBJ2-7. The CDR3 contains 13 residues. The germline V gene has CDR1 MDHEN and CDR2 SYDVKM. This chain's CDR3 is CATIRPGSYEQYF. Looking up the rest from reference TRBV28 and TRBJ2-7 gives the full variable domain: DVKVTQSSRYLVKRTGEKVFLECVQDMDHENMFWYRQDPGLGLRLIYFSYDVKMKEKGDIPEGYSVSREKKERFSLILESASTNQTSMYLCATIRPGSYEQYFGPGTRLTVT.

This sequence joins TRBV18 and TRBJ2-5; the D call of TRBD1 rests on TCRdb alone, since no DNA is present to check it. CDR3 length: 14 amino acids. Germline CDR1 reads KGHSH; CDR2 reads LQKENI. The chain's CDR3 is CASSPPGQKGTQYF. The full variable domain, its missing parts supplied by reference TRBV18 and TRBJ2-5, is NAGVMQNPRHLVRRRGQEARLRCSPMKGHSHVYWYRQLPEEGLKFMVYLQKENIIDESGMPKERFSAEFPKEGPSILRIQQVVRGDSAAYFCASSPPGQKGTQYFGPGTRLLVL.

The genes are TRBV18 and TRBJ2-7. The germline V gene has CDR1 KGHSH and CDR2 LQKENI. The CDR3 sequence is 13 residues long. CDR3 sequence reads: CASSPVSGYEQYF.

The chain carries TRBV7-2 and TRBJ2-7. The CDR3 runs to 13 residues. Germline values: CDR1 SGHTA, CDR2 FQGNSA. CDR3 loop: CASSLVSVREQYF.

V usage is TRBV4-2 and J usage is TRBJ2-3; there is no DNA to check the TCRdb D call of TRBD2. This CDR3 spans 16 amino acids. Germline loops: CDR1 LGHNA, CDR2 YNFKEQ. The CDR3 protein is CASSQALAGSGDTQYF.

This chain uses TRBV20-1 with TRBJ1-1. The CDR3 has 14 amino acids. CDR1 and CDR2 (germline): DFQATT, SNEGSKA (reference sequence). CDR3 amino acids: CRAYDAMMNTEAFF.

The V call is TRBV5-1, the J call TRBJ2-4; as DNA is missing, the TRBD1 call by TCRdb cannot be tested. The CDR3 runs to 17 residues. CDR1 is SGHRS, CDR2 YFSETQ, per germline. The CDR3 loop reads CASSLDPRQGVKNIQYF.

The chain is built from TRBV20-1 and TRBJ2-1; without DNA, the TCRdb call of TRBD1 cannot be checked. The germline V gene encodes CDR1 DFQATT and CDR2 SNEGSKA (reference sequence). There are 19 residues in the CDR3. The CDR3 protein is CSARVASGGAPSSYNELFF.

The genes are TRBV5-1 and TRBJ1-2; as DNA is missing, the TRBD1 call by TCRdb cannot be tested. The CDR3 runs to 15 residues. Per the germline V gene, CDR1 is SGHRS and CDR2 is YFSETQ. CDR3 region: CASHPGDTAFNGYTF.

The chain recombines TRBV5-5 with TRBJ1-3. Germline CDR1 reads SGHKS; CDR2 reads YYEKEE (reference sequence). The CDR3 is 15 residues long. CDR3 sequence: CASSRDWSSGNTIYF.

The chain recombines TRBV7-2 with TRBJ1-5; TCRdb designates TRBD1, a call that cannot be tested without DNA. CDR1 and CDR2 from the germline V gene are SGHTA and FQGNSA. This CDR3 has 15 residues. CDR3 sequence: CASSLSATNNQPQHF.

The rearrangement uses TRBV5-1 and TRBJ1-1. CDR3 length equals 14 residues. Germline CDR1 and CDR2: SGHRS and YFSETQ. The CDR3 region is CASRTRPGPTEAFF.

This chain joins TRBV6-1 and TRBJ2-5; TCRdb picks TRBD2, but there is no DNA to check that call. The germline CDR1 and CDR2 sequences are MNHNS and SASEGT. The CDR3 sequence is 13 residues long. The CDR3 loop is CASSETGGETQYF.

The V gene is TRBV3-1, the J gene TRBJ2-1; TCRdb selects TRBD1, and the lack of DNA leaves this call unchecked. This CDR3 contains 14 residues. CDR1 and CDR2 (germline): LGHDT, YNNKEL (reference sequence). The CDR3 loop reads CASRNRDRGNEQFF.

V usage is TRBV10-3 and J usage is TRBJ1-2; the D call from TCRdb, TRBD1, cannot be confirmed without DNA. Germline V gene data show CDR1 as ENHRY and CDR2 as SYGVKD. This CDR3 is 13 amino acids long. The CDR3 sequence: CAISQGWENGYTF.

V and J are TRBV20-1 and TRBJ2-3; TCRdb returns TRBD1, unconfirmable since there is no DNA. Germline V gene sequence: CDR1 DFQATT, CDR2 SNEGSKA (reference sequence). CDR3 size: 14 residues. The CDR3 sequence is CSALDRGRKDTQYF.

V is TRBV7-6 and J is TRBJ2-2; TCRdb calls TRBD1, which cannot be checked without DNA. Germline V gene sequence: CDR1 SGHVS, CDR2 FNYEAQ. The length of the CDR3 is 17 residues. CDR3 loop: CASSLRTGQINTGELFF.

CDR3: CASSPTPGQGVKEQFF. V gene TRBV18 combines with J gene TRBJ2-1; with no DNA, the TCRdb D assignment of TRBD1 cannot be verified. The CDR3 sequence is 16 residues long. Germline V gene sequence: CDR1 KGHSH, CDR2 LQKENI.

The rearrangement joins TRBV27 to TRBJ1-5; TCRdb designates TRBD1, a call that cannot be tested without DNA. Germline V gives CDR1 MNHEY, CDR2 SMNVEV (reference sequence). The CDR3 runs 16 residues. This chain's CDR3 is CASSVHRDISNQPQHF.

The genes are TRBV7-8 and TRBJ2-2; the D call of TRBD1 rests on TCRdb alone, since no DNA is present to check it. The CDR3 extends over 17 amino acids. Germline V lookup: CDR1 SGHVS, CDR2 FQNEAQ. CDR3 in amino acids: CASSLVLRGPQTGELFF.

V usage is TRBV18 and J usage is TRBJ1-6. This CDR3 is 14 amino acids long. Germline CDR1 and CDR2: KGHSH and LQKENI. This CDR3 is CASSPEAVNSPLHF.

The chain links TRBV12-3 or TRBV12-4 to TRBJ1-5; there is no DNA to check the TCRdb D call of TRBD1. This CDR3 has 13 residues. The CDR3 loop is CASSSLTPQAQHF.

The chain has TRBV5-1 and TRBJ1-5; as DNA is missing, the TRBD1 call by TCRdb cannot be tested. Germline V gene lookup returns CDR1 SGHRS and CDR2 YFSETQ. This CDR3 spans 17 amino acids. The CDR3 region is CASSLAPRTGGDQPQHF.

J is TRBJ2-7 and V is TRBV6-2 or TRBV6-3; as DNA is missing, the TRBD1 call by TCRdb cannot be tested. Per the germline V gene, CDR1 is MNHEY and CDR2 is SVGEGT. The CDR3 is 15 residues long. The CDR3 is CASSPTGTGTYEQYF.